This T cell receptor (beta chain) was profiled in a study of identical twins. As for this clonotype: What it recognizes is unknown.

The study's findings and limits: Models underestimated TCR alpha sharing (out-of-frame) in monozygotic twins.

Template switching, a step in the protocol, added a universal primer site, and cDNA carried unique molecular identifiers. MiXCR was run by TCRdb on the 5' RACE reads, yielding one entry per CDR3 protein. The sample records approximately 590,000 distinct CDR3 sequences, around a tenth being singletons. In germline, CDR1 is SNHLY, CDR2 FYNNEI. The CDR3 covers 14 residues. V shed 7 bases and J 4 bases; nucleotides not matched to a gene: 6. The data also belong to a second study, concerning yellow fever vaccine responses in identical twins.

The TCR sequence derives from a woman younger than 30 in good health. The sequenced sample was PBMCs. This chain uses TRBV2 with TRBJ2-2; 7 bases are a match to TRBD1. The chain's CDR3 is CASTTGWGTGELFF. DNA for the CDR3: TGTGCCAGCACGACAGGGTGGGGCACCGGGGAGCTGTTTTTT.